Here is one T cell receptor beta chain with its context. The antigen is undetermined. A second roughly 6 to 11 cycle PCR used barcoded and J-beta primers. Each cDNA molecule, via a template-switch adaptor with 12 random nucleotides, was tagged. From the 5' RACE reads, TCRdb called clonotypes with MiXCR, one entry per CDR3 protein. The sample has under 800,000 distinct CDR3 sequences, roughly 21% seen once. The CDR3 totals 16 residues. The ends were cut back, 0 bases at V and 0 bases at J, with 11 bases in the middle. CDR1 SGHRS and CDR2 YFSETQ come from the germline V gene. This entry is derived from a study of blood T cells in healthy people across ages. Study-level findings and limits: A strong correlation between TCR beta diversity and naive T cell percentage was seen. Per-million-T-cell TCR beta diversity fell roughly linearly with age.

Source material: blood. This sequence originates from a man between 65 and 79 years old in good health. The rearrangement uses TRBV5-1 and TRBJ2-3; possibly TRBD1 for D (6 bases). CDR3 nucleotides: TGCGCCAGCAGCTTGGTGCAGGGGCGTAGCACAGATACGCAGTATTTT. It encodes CASSLVQGRSTDTQYF.